This TCR beta chain was documented in a study of shared clonotypes between healthy human individuals. Background on the study: Each donor had three CD4 naive, three CD4 memory, two CD8 naive and one CD8 memory plate.

The table lists this clone with a count of one. The antigen is undetermined. Study results and caveats: Generally, naive subsets came out with larger estimated richness than memory subsets. Across a handful of donors, naive CD4 shared roughly 5.2%, naive CD8 over 3%, memory CD4 2.3%, memory CD8 approximately 0.4%.

Here immunoSEQ multiplex PCR was the method, and the copy in TCRdb shows in-frame clones only, minus some. This repertoire shows 1,400,000 or so clones, 98% found once; its top ten account for roughly 0.36%. The source is a man aged 25-45 years in good health. The specimen sequenced was naive CD4+ T cells sorted from blood. The subset here: CD45RA+ positively selected.

This CDR3 is CASIRSGAAGDGYTF. The CDR3 coding sequence is TGTGCCAGCATAAGGTCAGGGGCCGCGGGGGATGGCTACACCTTC. This chain uses TRBV6-1 with TRBJ1-2; D is possibly TRBD1 (6 bases). Germline loops: CDR1 MNHNS, CDR2 SASEGT. The CDR3 runs 15 residues. Deletions cut 7 bases from V and 6 bases from J, with 21 bases between.